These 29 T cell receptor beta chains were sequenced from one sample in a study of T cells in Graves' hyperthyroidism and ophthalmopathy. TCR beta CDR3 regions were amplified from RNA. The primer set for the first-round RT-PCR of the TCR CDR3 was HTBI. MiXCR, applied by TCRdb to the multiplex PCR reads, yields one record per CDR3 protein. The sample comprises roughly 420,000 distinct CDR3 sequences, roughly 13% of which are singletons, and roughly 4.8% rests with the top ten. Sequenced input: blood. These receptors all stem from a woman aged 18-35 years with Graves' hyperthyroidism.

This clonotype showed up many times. CDR3 loop: CASSPPHLFEQYF. The CDR3 nucleotides are TGTGCCAGCAGTCCCCCCCATCTTTTCGAGCAGTACTTC. This chain uses TRBV12-3 or TRBV12-4 with TRBJ2-7; D not certain. V gave up 5 bases and J gave up 6 bases, with 14 bases separating them. CDR3 size: 13 residues.

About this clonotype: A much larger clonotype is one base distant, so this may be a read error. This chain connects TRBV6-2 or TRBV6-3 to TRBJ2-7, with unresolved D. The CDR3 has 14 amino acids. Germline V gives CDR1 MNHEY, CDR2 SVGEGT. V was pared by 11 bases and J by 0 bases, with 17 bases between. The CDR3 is CAGKSWVDSYEQYF. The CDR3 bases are TGTGCCGGCAAGTCGTGGGTGGACTCCTACGAGCAGTACTTC.

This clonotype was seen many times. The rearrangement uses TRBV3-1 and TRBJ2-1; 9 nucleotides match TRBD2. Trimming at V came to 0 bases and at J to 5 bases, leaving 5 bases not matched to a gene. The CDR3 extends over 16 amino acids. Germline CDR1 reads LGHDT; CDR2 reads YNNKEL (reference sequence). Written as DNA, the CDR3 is TGTGCCAGCAGCCAAGATGCTAGCGGGGCCCACAATGAGCAGTTCTTC. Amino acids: CASSQDASGAHNEQFF.

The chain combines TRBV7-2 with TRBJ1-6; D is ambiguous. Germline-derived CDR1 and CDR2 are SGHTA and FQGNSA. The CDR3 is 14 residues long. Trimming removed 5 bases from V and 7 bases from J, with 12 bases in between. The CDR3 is CASSDILINSPLHF. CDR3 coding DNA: TGTGCCAGCAGCGACATATTAATCAATTCACCCCTCCACTTT.

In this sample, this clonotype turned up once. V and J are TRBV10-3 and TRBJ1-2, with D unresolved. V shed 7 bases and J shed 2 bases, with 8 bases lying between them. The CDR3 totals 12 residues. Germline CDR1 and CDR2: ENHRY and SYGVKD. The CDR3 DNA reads TGTGCCATCATGCGGGGAAACTATGGCTACACCTTC. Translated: CAIMRGNYGYTF.

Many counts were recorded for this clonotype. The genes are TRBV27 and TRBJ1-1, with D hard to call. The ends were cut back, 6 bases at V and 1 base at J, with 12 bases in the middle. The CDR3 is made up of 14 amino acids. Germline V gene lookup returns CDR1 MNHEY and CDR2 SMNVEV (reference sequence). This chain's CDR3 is CASSYSPGNTEAFF. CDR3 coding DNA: TGTGCCAGCAGCTATTCCCCAGGGAACACTGAAGCTTTCTTT.

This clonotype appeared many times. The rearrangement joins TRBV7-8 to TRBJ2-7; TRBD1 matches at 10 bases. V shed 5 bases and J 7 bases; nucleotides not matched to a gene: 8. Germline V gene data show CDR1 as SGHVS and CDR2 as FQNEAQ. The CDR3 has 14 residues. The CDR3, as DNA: TGTGCCAGCAGCCCACGGGACAGGGGACGGGAGCAGTACTTC. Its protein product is CASSPRDRGREQYF.

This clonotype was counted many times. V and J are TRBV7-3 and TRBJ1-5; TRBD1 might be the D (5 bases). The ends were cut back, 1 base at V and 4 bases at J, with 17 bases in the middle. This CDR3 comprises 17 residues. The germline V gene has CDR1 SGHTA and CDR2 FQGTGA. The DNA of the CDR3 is TGTGCCAGCAGCTTAAGGTCAGGGAGGTTTTGGAATCAGCCCCAGCATTTT. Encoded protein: CASSLRSGRFWNQPQHF.

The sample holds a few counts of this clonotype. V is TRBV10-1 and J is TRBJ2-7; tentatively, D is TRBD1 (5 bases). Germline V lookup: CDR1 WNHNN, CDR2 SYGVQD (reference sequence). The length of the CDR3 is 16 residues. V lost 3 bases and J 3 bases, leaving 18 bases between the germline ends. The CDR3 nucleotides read TGCGCCAGCAGTGAATATACAGGACCCGGTGGCTACGAGCAGTACTTC. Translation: CASSEYTGPGGYEQYF.

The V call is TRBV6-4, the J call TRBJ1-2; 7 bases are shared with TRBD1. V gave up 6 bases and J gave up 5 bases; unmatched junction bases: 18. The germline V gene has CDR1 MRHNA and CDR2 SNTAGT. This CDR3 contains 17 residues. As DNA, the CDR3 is TGTGCCAGCAGATTCCGGGGCAGGGGGAGGTTAGGGTATGGCTACACCTTC. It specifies CASRFRGRGRLGYGYTF.

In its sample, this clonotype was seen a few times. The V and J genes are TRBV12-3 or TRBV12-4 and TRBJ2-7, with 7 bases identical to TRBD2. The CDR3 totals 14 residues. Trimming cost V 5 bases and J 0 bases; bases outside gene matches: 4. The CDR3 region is CASSRTRSSYEQYF. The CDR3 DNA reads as TGTGCCAGCAGTCGGACTAGATCCTCCTACGAGCAGTACTTC.

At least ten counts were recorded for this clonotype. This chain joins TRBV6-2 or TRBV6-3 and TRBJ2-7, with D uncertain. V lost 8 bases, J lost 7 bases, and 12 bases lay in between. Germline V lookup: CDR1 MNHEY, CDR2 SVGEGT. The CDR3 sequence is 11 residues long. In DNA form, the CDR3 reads TGTGCCAGCGGAAACGCGTGGGAGCAGTACTTC. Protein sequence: CASGNAWEQYF.

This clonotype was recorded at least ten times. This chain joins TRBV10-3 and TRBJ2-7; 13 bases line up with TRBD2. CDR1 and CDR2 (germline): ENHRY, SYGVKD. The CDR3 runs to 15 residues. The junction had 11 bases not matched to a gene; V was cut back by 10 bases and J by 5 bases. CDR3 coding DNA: TGTGCCACCACCAGGACTAGCGGGAGTTCGGACGAGCAGTACTTC. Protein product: CATTRTSGSSDEQYF.

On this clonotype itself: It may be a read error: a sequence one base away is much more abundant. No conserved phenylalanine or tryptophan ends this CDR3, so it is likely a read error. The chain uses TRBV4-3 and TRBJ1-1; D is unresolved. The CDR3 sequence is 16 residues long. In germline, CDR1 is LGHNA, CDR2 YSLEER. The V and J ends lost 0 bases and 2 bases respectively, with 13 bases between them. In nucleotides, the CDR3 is TGCGCCAGCAGCCAAGATCAAGGGAATGGCAACACTGAAGCTTTCCTT. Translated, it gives CASSQDQGNGNTEAFL.

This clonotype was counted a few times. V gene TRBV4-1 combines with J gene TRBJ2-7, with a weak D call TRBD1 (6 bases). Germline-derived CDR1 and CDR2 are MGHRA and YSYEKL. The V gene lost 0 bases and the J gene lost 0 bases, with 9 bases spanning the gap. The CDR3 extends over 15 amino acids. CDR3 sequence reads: CASSQEDRSSYEQYF. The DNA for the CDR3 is TGCGCCAGCAGCCAAGAGGACAGAAGCTCCTACGAGCAGTACTTC.

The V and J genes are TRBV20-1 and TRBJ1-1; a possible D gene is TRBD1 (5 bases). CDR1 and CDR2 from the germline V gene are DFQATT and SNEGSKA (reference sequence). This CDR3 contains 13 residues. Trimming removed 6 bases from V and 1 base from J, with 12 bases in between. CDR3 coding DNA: TGCAGTGCCACTGACAGCGCGAACACTGAAGCTTTCTTT. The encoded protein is CSATDSANTEAFF.

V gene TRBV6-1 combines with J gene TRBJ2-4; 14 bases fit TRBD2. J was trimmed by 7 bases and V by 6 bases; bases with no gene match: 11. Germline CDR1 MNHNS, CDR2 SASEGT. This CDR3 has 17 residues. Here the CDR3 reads CASRVDLGTSGSNIQYF. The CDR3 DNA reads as TGTGCCAGCAGAGTTGACTTGGGGACTAGCGGGAGCAACATTCAGTACTTC.

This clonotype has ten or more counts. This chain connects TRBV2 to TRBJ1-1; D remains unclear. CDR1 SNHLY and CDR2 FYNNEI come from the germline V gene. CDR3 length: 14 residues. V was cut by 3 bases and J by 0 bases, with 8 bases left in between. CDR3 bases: TGTGCCAGCAGTGATACAGACATGAACACTGAAGCTTTCTTT. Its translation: CASSDTDMNTEAFF.

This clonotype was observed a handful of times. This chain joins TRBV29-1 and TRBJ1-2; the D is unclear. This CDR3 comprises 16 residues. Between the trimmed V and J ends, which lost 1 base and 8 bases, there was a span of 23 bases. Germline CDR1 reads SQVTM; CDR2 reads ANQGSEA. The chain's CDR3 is CSVEARRDRFPYGYTF. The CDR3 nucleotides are TGCAGCGTTGAAGCCAGGCGAGATCGGTTTCCCTACGGCTACACCTTC.

The CDR3 spells CAFSRDRRGGYTF. The CDR3, as DNA: TGTGCCTTTAGCCGGGACAGACGAGGCGGCTACACCTTC. The gene calls are TRBV30 and TRBJ1-2; 7 bases map to TRBD1. The V segment lost 7 bases and the J segment 8 bases; nucleotides outside the gene matches: 13. The CDR3 has 13 residues. CDR1 GTSNPN and CDR2 SVGIG come from the germline V gene (reference sequence). Together with reference TRBV30 and TRBJ1-2, the CDR3 gives the full variable domain: SQTIHQWPATLVQPVGSPLSLECTVEGTSNPNLYWYRQAAGRGLQLLFYSVGIGQISSEVPQNLSASRPQDRQFILSSKKLLLSDSGFYLCAFSRDRRGGYTFGSGTRLTVV.

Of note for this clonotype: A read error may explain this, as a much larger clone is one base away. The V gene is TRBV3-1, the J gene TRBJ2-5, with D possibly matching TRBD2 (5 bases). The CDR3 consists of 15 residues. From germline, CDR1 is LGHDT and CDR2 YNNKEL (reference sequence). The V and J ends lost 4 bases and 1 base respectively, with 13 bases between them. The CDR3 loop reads CASSLGPAVQETQYF. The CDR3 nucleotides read TGTGCCAGCAGCCTCGGACCAGCGGTCCAAGAGACCCAGTACTTC.

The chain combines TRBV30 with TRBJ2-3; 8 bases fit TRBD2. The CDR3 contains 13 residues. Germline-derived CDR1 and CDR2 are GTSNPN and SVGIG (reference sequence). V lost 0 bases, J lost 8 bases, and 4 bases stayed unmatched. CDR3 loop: CAWSVLAGGTQYF. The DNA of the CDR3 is TGTGCCTGGAGTGTACTGGCGGGAGGTACGCAGTATTTT.

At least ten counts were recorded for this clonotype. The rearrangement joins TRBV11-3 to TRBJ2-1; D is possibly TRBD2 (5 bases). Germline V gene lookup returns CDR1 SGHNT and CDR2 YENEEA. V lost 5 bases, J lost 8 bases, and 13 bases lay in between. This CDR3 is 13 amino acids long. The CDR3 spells CASSKRSGDEQFF. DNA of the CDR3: TGTGCCAGCAGCAAACGAAGCGGTGATGAGCAGTTCTTC.

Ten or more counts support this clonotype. Written as DNA, the CDR3 is TGTGCCAGCAGCCTCGGACAAATTCTCGATCAGCCCCAGCATTTT. Translated, it gives CASSLGQILDQPQHF. The chain carries TRBV28 and TRBJ1-5; TRBD1 is a possible D gene (5 bases). The CDR3 runs 15 residues. Trimming took off 6 bases at V and 5 bases at J, with 17 bases between the two ends. Germline V gene lookup returns CDR1 MDHEN and CDR2 SYDVKM. The full variable domain, completed using reference TRBV28 and TRBJ1-5, is DVKVTQSSRYLVKRTGEKVFLECVQDMDHENMFWYRQDPGLGLRLIYFSYDVKMKEKGDIPEGYSVSREKKERFSLILESASTNQTSMYLCASSLGQILDQPQHFGDGTRLSIL.

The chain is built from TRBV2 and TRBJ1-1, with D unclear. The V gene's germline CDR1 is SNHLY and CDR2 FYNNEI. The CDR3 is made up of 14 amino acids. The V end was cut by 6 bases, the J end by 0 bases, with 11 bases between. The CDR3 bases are TGTGCCAGCAGGGTACAGAGAATGAACACTGAAGCTTTCTTT. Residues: CASRVQRMNTEAFF.

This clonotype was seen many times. CDR3 residues: CASSLELAGLHNEQFF. Here the CDR3 DNA reads TGTGCCAGCAGTTTAGAACTAGCGGGATTACACAATGAGCAGTTCTTC. The chain combines TRBV28 with TRBJ2-1; 10 bases are a match to TRBD2. The V gene's germline CDR1 is MDHEN and CDR2 SYDVKM. V lost 2 bases, J lost 5 bases, and 6 bases stayed unmatched. CDR3 length equals 16 residues.

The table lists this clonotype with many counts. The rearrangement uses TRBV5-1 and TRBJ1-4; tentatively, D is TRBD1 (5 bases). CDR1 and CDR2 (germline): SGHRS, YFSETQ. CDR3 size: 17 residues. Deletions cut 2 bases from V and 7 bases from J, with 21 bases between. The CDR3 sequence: CASSLQRGPSSGEKLFF. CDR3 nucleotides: TGCGCCAGCAGCTTACAACGGGGCCCATCATCGGGTGAAAAACTGTTTTTT.

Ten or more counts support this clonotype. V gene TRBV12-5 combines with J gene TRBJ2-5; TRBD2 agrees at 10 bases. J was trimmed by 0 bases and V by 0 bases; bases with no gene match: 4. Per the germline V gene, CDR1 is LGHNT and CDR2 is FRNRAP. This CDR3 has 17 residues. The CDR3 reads CASGLVLAGQYQETQYF. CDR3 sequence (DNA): TGTGCTAGTGGTTTGGTACTAGCGGGACAGTACCAAGAGACCCAGTACTTC.

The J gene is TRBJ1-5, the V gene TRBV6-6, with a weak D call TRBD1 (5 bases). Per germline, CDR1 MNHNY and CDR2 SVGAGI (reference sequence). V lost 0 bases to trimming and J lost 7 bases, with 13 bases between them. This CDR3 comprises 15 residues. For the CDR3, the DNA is TGTGCCAGCAGTTACTCGGAAGGGGCTGGACAGCCCCAGCATTTT. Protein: CASSYSEGAGQPQHF.